The source of this TCR beta chain is a study of cytomegalovirus exposure and HLA in healthy donors. Whole-study findings and limits: A later analysis showed HLA-associated TCR beta chains outstripping equally common others in clonal expansion. In all likelihood, a cluster of highly shared sequence variants was a sequencing artifact.

PCR amplification relied on 60 Vbeta primers (plus 13 Jbeta primers). Profiled with immunoSEQ multiplex PCR; TCRdb holds only in-frame clones, not every one. The sample lists 160,000 or so clones; around 81% were seen once. V was cut by 4 bases and J by 3 bases, with 10 bases left in between. The CDR3 is 14 amino acids. Germline CDR1 and CDR2: SGHNT and YYREEE (reference sequence). Note on this clone: Its antigen is as yet unknown.

The sequence was collected from a man in his forties in good health and CMV-seronegative. Input material: PBMCs. V usage is TRBV5-4 and J usage is TRBJ2-2; D is possibly TRBD2 (5 bases). The chain's CDR3 is CASSTDFYTGELFF. The CDR3 DNA reads TGTGCCAGCAGCACGGACTTCTACACCGGGGAGCTGTTTTTT.